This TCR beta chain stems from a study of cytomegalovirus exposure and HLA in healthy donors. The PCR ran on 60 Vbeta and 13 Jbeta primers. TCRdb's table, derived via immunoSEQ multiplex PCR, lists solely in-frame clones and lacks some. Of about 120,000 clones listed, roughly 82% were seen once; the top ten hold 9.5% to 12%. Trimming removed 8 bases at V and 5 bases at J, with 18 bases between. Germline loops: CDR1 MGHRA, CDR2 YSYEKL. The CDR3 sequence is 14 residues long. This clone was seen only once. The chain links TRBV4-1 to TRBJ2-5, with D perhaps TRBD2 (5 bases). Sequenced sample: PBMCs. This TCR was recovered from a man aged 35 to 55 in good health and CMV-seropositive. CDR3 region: CASGLRNYPETQYF. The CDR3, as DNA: TGCGCCAGCGGACTCCGAAACTACCCTGAGACCCAGTACTTC.